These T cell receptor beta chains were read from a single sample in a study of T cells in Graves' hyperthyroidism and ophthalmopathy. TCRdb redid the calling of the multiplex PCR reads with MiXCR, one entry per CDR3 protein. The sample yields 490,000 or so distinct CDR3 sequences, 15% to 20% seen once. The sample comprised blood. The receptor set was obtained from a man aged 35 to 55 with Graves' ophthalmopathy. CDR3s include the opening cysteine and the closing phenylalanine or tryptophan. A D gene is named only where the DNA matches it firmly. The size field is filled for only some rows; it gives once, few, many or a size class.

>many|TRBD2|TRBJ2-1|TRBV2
TGTGCCAGCAGTGAATCCTTACTAGCGGGAGTGAGTGGGGAGCAGTTCTTC
CASSESLLAGVSGEQFF
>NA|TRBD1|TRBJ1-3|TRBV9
TGTGCCAGCAGCAATCCACCAGGGGGACCCGGAAACACCATATATTTT
CASSNPPGGPGNTIYF
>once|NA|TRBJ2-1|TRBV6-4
TGTGCCAGCAGTGTGGAGGGAATCTCCTACAATGAGCAGTTCTTC
CASSVEGISYNEQFF
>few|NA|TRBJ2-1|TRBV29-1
TGCAGCGTTCGTGAAGGCTCCTACAATGAGCAGTTCTTC
CSVREGSYNEQFF
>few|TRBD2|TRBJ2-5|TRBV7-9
TGTGCCAGCAGCTTAGCGCTAGCGGGGGAAGAGACCCAGTACTTC
CASSLALAGEETQYF
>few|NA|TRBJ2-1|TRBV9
TGTGCCAGCAGCCGATCCCCATTCAATGAGCAGTTCTTC
CASSRSPFNEQFF
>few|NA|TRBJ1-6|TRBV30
TGTGCCTGGAGTGTCCTTGAATCACCCCTCCACTTT
CAWSVLESPLHF
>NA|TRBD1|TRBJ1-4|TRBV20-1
TGCAGTGCGCTGCCTCGGGACAGGGTCCGTGAAAAACTGTTTTTT
CSALPRDRVREKLFF
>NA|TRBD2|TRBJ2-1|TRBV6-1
TGTGCCAGCAGACGAGGACTAGTCGCACCCCAGCAGTTCTTC
CASRRGLVAPQQFF
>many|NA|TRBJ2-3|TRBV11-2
TGTGCCAGCAGCCTAGCGACTAGGATCACAGATACGCAGTATTTT
CASSLATRITDTQYF
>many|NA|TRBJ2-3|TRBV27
TGTGCCAGCAGTTTTTTGGGCGAGAGGGTCACAGATACGCAGTATTTT
CASSFLGERVTDTQYF
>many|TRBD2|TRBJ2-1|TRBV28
TGTGCCACTTCGTCCGGAAATAGCGGGAACAATGAGCAGTTCTTC
CATSSGNSGNNEQFF
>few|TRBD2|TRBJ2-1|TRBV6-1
TGTGCCAGCAGTGCGACATGGGGGGGAGGCAATGAGCAGTTCTTC
CASSATWGGGNEQFF
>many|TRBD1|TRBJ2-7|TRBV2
TGTGCCAGCAGCCGGGACAGCTTCTACGAGCAGTACTTC
CASSRDSFYEQYF
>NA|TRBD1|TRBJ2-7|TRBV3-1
TGTGCCAGCAGCACCGGGACAGGGGGGAACGAGCAGTACTTC
CASSTGTGGNEQYF
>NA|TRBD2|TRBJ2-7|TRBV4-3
TGCGCCAGCAGCCAGGCTGAGGGACTAGCGGACACCTACGAGCAGTACTTC
CASSQAEGLADTYEQYF
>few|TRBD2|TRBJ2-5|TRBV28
TGTGCCAGCGGGGGACTAGCGGTTGGGCTGGCGACCCAGTACTTC
CASGGLAVGLATQYF
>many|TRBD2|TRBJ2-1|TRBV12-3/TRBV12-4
TGTGCCAGCAGTACTAGCGGGAGGGGAGACAATGAGCAGTTCTTC
CASSTSGRGDNEQFF
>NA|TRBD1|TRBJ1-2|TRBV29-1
TGCAGCGTTGACCGGCAGGGGGTTAACTATGGCTACACCTTC
CSVDRQGVNYGYTF
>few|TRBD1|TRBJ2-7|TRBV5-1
TGCGCCAGCAGCTTGGAGGGACAGGTCACCTACGAGCAGTACTTC
CASSLEGQVTYEQYF
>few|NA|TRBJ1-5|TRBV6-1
TGTGCCAGCGGAGACAGGACACCCGGGACCCAGCATTTT
CASGDRTPGTQHF
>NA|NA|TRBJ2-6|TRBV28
TGTGCCAGCAGTCCCGGCGGGAGACAGGGGTTTTTGGGGGCCAACGTCCTGACTTTC
CASSPGGRQGFLGANVLTF
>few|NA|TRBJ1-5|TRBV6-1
TGTGCCAGCAGTGGACAGAACAATCAGCCCCAGCATTTT
CASSGQNNQPQHF
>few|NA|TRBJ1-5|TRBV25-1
TGTGCCAGCAGCGCAAAGGGGGGATTCAATCAGCCCCAGCATTTT
CASSAKGGFNQPQHF
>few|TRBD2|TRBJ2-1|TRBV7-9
TGTGCCAGCAGCTCCGTGCGGGAGGTGATAGATGAGCAGTTCTTC
CASSSVREVIDEQFF
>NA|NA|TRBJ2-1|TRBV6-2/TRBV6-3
TGTGCCAGCAGTTACCGCCTCGGGGACTTAGCGGATTATGAGCAGTTCTTC
CASSYRLGDLADYEQFF
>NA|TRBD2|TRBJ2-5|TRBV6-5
TGTGCCAGCAGTTATTCCGGGACTAGCGGGGGGTACCAAGAGACCCAGTACTTC
CASSYSGTSGGYQETQYF
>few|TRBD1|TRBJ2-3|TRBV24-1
TGTGCCACCAGTGTGTCAGGGGGTACAGATACGCAGTATTTT
CATSVSGGTDTQYF
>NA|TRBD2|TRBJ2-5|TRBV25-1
TGTGCCAGCAGGAGGATGGGCGGGGGGGCCCAAGAGACCCAGTACTTC
CASRRMGGGAQETQYF
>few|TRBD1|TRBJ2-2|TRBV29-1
TGCAGCGTTGATACAGGGGGCTGGGGCACCGGGGAGCTGTTTTTT
CSVDTGGWGTGELFF
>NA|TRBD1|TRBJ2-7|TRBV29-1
TGCAGCGTTCGACAGGGGGCGGGGGAGCAGTACTTC
CSVRQGAGEQYF
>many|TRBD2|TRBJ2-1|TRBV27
TGTGCCAGCAGGGATATAGGGCTAGCGGGATATCGGCAGTTCTTC
CASRDIGLAGYRQFF
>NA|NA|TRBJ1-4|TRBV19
TGTGCCAGTAGTACGGGGTATCTGGCAAAACTGTTTTTT
CASSTGYLAKLFF
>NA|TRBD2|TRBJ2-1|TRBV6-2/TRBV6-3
TGTGCCAGCAGTTTTGGGACTAGCGGGATTTCCTACAATGAGCAGTTCTTC
CASSFGTSGISYNEQFF
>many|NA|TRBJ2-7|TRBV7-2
TGTGCCAGCAGCTTTAACGAGATTAGAGGAAACGAGCAGTACTTC
CASSFNEIRGNEQYF
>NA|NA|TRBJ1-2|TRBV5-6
TGTGCCAGCAGCTTGGTGGCTGCGCCCCTATTTTATGGCTACACCTTC
CASSLVAAPLFYGYTF
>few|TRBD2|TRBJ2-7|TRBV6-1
TGTGCCATGCTAGCGGGGCCACCGTCCTACGAGCAGTACTTC
CAMLAGPPSYEQYF
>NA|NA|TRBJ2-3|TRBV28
TGTGCCAGCAGTCTCTTGGGCCATACGCAGTATTTT
CASSLLGHTQYF
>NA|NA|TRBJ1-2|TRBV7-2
TGTGCCAGCAGCCCATTCGGGACAACTAACTATGGCTACACCTTC
CASSPFGTTNYGYTF
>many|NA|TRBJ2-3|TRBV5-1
TGCGCCAGCAGCCCACCGGACCCTTCAGATACGCAGTATTTT
CASSPPDPSDTQYF
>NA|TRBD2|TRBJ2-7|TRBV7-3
TGTGCCAGCAGCCACACCGGGACTAGCGGGAATTCTCTCTACGAGCAGTACTTC
CASSHTGTSGNSLYEQYF
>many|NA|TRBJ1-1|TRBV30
TGTGCCTGGAGTTTCAGGGTGAACACTGAAGCTTTCTTT
CAWSFRVNTEAFF
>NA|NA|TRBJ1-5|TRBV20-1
TGCAGTGCCGGTACCGGGCAGGGACGCAATCAGCCCCAGCATTTT
CSAGTGQGRNQPQHF
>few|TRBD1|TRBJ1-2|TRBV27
TGTGCCAGCAGTCCGCGGGGCAGGGGGCGAGGCTATGGCTACACCTTC
CASSPRGRGRGYGYTF
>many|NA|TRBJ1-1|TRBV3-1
TGTGCCAGCAGCCGGGCTGGGGGGGGAACTGAAGCTTTCTTT
CASSRAGGGTEAFF
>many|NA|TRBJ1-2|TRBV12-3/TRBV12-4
TGTGCCAGCACTAAAACTGAGGCAGGACATGGCTACACCTTC
CASTKTEAGHGYTF
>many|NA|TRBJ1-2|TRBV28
TGTGCCAGCAGAACCGGCGGGGGAGGTGGCTACACCTTC
CASRTGGGGGYTF
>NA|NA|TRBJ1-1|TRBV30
TGTGCCTGGAGGCGAAGCCAGAACACTGAAGCTTTCTTT
CAWRRSQNTEAFF
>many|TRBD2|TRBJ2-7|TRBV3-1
TGTGCCAGCAGCCGTACTAGCGAAAGCTCCTACGAGCAGTACTTC
CASSRTSESSYEQYF